These 18 T cell receptor beta chains originate from one sample sequenced in a study of blood T cell repertoires in COVID-19 (TCRdb year 2020). Libraries were constructed by the immunoSEQ multiplex PCR assay. Drawn from immuneACCESS, this table holds only the in-frame rearrangements with V and J called that TCRdb kept. Clones are partly lost; checked studies trace under half to an unresolved V gene and leave the rest unexplained. The sample table holds roughly 41,000 clones, of which over 75% were seen once. The ten largest clones add up to 12% of the sample. The sample was peripheral blood. The receptors here all came from a man in his sixties with active COVID-19.

The chain employs TRBV4-1 and TRBJ2-3, with 7 bases matching TRBD2. Germline CDR1 is MGHRA and CDR2 is YSYEKL. V shed 4 bases, J shed 4 bases, and the junction held 14 bases outside the gene matches. The CDR3 totals 17 residues. The CDR3: CASSLDSGRELADTQYF. The DNA of the CDR3 is TGCGCCAGCAGCCTAGACTCGGGGCGGGAGCTCGCAGATACGCAGTATTTT.

The rearrangement joins TRBV10-3 to TRBJ2-5; TRBD2 matches 13 bases. The CDR3 is made up of 16 amino acids. Germline CDR1 reads ENHRY; CDR2 reads SYGVKD. After removal of 6 bases from V and 5 bases from J, the junction contained 9 bases not matched to a gene. The CDR3 nucleotides are TGTGCCATCAGGAACGGACTAGCGGGAGAAGGGGAGACCCAGTACTTC. Its protein is CAIRNGLAGEGETQYF.

This rearrangement joins TRBV29-1 to TRBJ2-7; 9 nucleotides line up with TRBD1. V was pared by 5 bases and J by 0 bases, with 8 bases of the junction left unmatched. The CDR3 covers 15 residues. CDR1 and CDR2 (germline): SQVTM, ANQGSEA. The CDR3 protein is CSVKRGTGSSYEQYF. CDR3 coding DNA: TGCAGCGTTAAGAGGGGGACAGGGAGCTCCTACGAGCAGTACTTC.

V usage is TRBV18 and J usage is TRBJ2-1; TRBD2 matches at 7 bases. After removal of 3 bases from V and 4 bases from J, the junction contained 6 bases not matched to a gene. Germline CDR1 KGHSH, CDR2 LQKENI. The CDR3 spans 15 residues. The CDR3 region is CASSPSGINYNEQFF. Written as DNA, the CDR3 is TGTGCCAGCTCACCCAGCGGGATCAATTACAATGAGCAGTTCTTC.

This clone was seen once. The V call is TRBV4-1, the J call TRBJ2-7; 13 bases match TRBD2. The trim removed 8 bases at V and 5 bases at J, leaving 3 bases unmatched. In germline, CDR1 is MGHRA, CDR2 YSYEKL. The CDR3 covers 13 residues. The chain's CDR3 is CASGGTSGNEQYF. The CDR3 DNA is TGCGCCAGCGGGGGGACTAGCGGGAACGAGCAGTACTTC.

The chain joins TRBV4-2 to TRBJ2-1; TRBD2 matches at 11 bases. The CDR3 sequence is 19 residues long. V was clipped by 0 bases and J by 8 bases; unmatched bases: 15. Germline CDR1 and CDR2: LGHNA and YNFKEQ. CDR3 in amino acids: CASSQDPVPRSGRGDEQFF. The CDR3 DNA is TGTGCCAGCAGCCAAGATCCAGTACCCCGTAGCGGGAGGGGCGATGAGCAGTTCTTC.

The V and J genes are TRBV7-2 and TRBJ1-6, with TRBD1 matching over 7 bases. The germline V gene has CDR1 SGHTA and CDR2 FQGNSA. This CDR3 spans 15 amino acids. Trimming removed 4 bases from V and 4 bases from J; junction bases left unmatched: 4. CDR3 sequence reads: CASSSGTEYNSPLHF. DNA of the CDR3: TGTGCCAGCAGCTCCGGGACAGAATATAATTCACCCCTCCACTTT.

This clone was seen only a few times. This chain links TRBV14 with TRBJ2-2; no firm D call. The CDR3 runs 15 residues. CDR1 and CDR2 (germline): SGHDN, FVKESK. The V end was cut by 3 bases, the J end by 0 bases, with 8 bases between. In DNA, the CDR3 is TGTGCCAGCAGCCAGTACAGTACGAACACCGGGGAGCTGTTTTTT. Amino acid sequence: CASSQYSTNTGELFF.

This sequence joins TRBV6-6 and TRBJ2-7; the match to TRBD1 covers 9 bases. CDR3 length: 13 amino acids. Trimming removed 6 bases from V and 3 bases from J; junction bases left unmatched: 3. Germline V gives CDR1 MNHNY, CDR2 SVGAGI (reference sequence). CDR3 sequence: CASRPTGGYEQYF. The DNA for the CDR3 is TGTGCCAGCAGGCCGACAGGGGGCTACGAGCAGTACTTC.

The chain carries TRBV10-3 and TRBJ1-1; D is ambiguous. The CDR3 covers 14 residues. Germline values: CDR1 ENHRY, CDR2 SYGVKD. V lost 0 bases and J 1 base, leaving 6 bases between the germline ends. The CDR3 DNA follows: TGTGCCATCAGTGAGTCACCCAGGAACACTGAAGCTTTCTTT. Translating it yields CAISESPRNTEAFF.

This rearrangement joins TRBV7-9 to TRBJ1-5; unclear D gene. The CDR3 totals 13 residues. CDR1 and CDR2 from the germline V gene are SEHNR and FQNEAQ (reference sequence). Trimming pared 5 bases from V and 5 bases from J, leaving 10 bases between. The DNA of the CDR3 is TGTGCCAGCAGCCCGGACTGGGATCAGCCCCAGCATTTT. The encoded protein is CASSPDWDQPQHF.

V is TRBV3-1 (or the pseudogene TRBV3-2) and J is TRBJ2-5; 7 nucleotides align to TRBD2. This CDR3 has 15 amino acids. V lost 6 bases and J lost 0; bases outside the gene matches: 7. Germline V gene data show CDR1 as LGHDT and CDR2 as YNNKEL (reference sequence). The CDR3 loop reads CASSPPGGYQETQYF. The CDR3 DNA is TGTGCCAGCAGTCCCCCGGGAGGATACCAAGAGACCCAGTACTTC.

The chain combines TRBV4-2 with TRBJ2-6; D is unclear. This CDR3 comprises 17 residues. V shed 0 bases and J shed 0 bases, with 9 bases lying between them. Germline CDR1 is LGHNA and CDR2 is YNFKEQ. CDR3 in amino acids: CASSQEGSASGANVLTF. The CDR3 region has the DNA TGTGCCAGCAGCCAAGAGGGCTCGGCCTCTGGGGCCAACGTCCTGACTTTC.

This clone showed up just a few times. V gene TRBV5-6 combines with J gene TRBJ2-5; D is uncertain. Per the germline V gene, CDR1 is SGHDT and CDR2 is YYEEEE. V was clipped by 2 bases and J by 0 bases, with 14 bases between them. The length of the CDR3 is 16 residues. The CDR3 reads CASSFAPDQYQETQYF. The CDR3 nucleotides read TGTGCCAGCAGCTTTGCCCCAGATCAGTACCAAGAGACCCAGTACTTC. Based on the CDR3 plus reference TRBV5-6 and TRBJ2-5, the full variable domain is DAGVTQSPTHLIKTRGQQVTLRCSPKSGHDTVSWYQQALGQGPQFIFQYYEEEERQRGNFPDRFSGHQFPNYSSELNVNALLLGDSALYLCASSFAPDQYQETQYFGPGTRLLVL.

The rearrangement links TRBV3-1 (or the pseudogene TRBV3-2) to TRBJ1-4, with a possible D match to TRBD1 (5 bases). The germline V and J ends were trimmed by 0 bases and 7 bases, with 9 bases remaining between them. This CDR3 is built from 14 residues. The germline CDR1 and CDR2 sequences are LGHDT and YNNKEL (reference sequence). The CDR3 is CASSQDLGGEKLFF. Here the CDR3 DNA reads TGTGCCAGCAGCCAAGACTTGGGGGGTGAAAAACTGTTTTTT.

In this sample, this clone turned up once. The V call is TRBV9, the J call TRBJ2-2; 16 bases are shared with TRBD2. This CDR3 region has 19 residues. V shed 4 bases and J 3 bases; nucleotides not matched to a gene: 9. The germline V gene has CDR1 SGDLS and CDR2 YYNGEE. CDR3 nucleotide sequence: TGTGCCAGCAGCAGACGGGGACTAGCGGGAGGGCCGGACACCGGGGAGCTGTTTTTT. It encodes CASSRRGLAGGPDTGELFF.

The chain recombines TRBV27 with TRBJ2-4; D perhaps matches TRBD2 (6 bases). The germline V gene encodes CDR1 MNHEY and CDR2 SMNVEV (reference sequence). Between the trimmed V and J ends, which lost 2 bases and 6 bases, there was a span of 23 bases. The CDR3 contains 18 residues. The CDR3 DNA follows: TGTGCCAGCAGTTTACACCCCAGCGCGGGGTTTGATAGAAACATTCAGTACTTC. Translated: CASSLHPSAGFDRNIQYF.

The CDR3 is CSVDGGRTDTQYF. The DNA of the CDR3 is TGCAGCGTTGACGGCGGGCGCACAGATACGCAGTATTTT. The chain links TRBV29-1 to TRBJ2-3; the D gene is possibly TRBD2 (5 bases). This CDR3 has 13 amino acids. V dropped 3 bases and J dropped 1 base, with 8 bases sitting between them. CDR1 and CDR2 (germline): SQVTM, ANQGSEA.